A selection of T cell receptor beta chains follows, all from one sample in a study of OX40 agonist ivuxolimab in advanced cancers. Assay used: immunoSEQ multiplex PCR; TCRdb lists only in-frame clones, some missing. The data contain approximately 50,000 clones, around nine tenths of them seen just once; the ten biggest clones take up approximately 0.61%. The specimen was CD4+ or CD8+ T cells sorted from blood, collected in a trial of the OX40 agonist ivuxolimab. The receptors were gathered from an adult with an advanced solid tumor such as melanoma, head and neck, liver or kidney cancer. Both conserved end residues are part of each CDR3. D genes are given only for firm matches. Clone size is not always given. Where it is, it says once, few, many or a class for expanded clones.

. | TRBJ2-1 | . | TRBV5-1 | CASSLGLLGRGSYNEQFF | TGCGCCAGCAGCTTGGGACTTTTGGGGAGAGGCTCCTACAATGAGCAGTTCTTC
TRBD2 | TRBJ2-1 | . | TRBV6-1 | CASTAREGPYNEQFF | TGTGCCAGCACGGCGCGGGAGGGCCCCTACAATGAGCAGTTCTTC
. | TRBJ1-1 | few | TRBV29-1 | CSVFFRGDGTEAFF | TGCAGCGTTTTCTTTCGAGGTGACGGCACTGAAGCTTTCTTT
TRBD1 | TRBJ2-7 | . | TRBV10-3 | CAIRPAIGTGAHEQYF | TGTGCCATCAGACCAGCCATCGGGACAGGGGCCCACGAGCAGTACTTC
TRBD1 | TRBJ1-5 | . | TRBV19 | CASVQGPNQPQHF | TGTGCCAGCGTACAGGGGCCGAATCAGCCCCAGCATTTT
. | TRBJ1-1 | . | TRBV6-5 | CASSYKAGEAFF | TGTGCCAGCAGTTACAAGGCAGGTGAAGCTTTCTTT
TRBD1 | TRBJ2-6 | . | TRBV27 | CASSPARDRGSGANVLTF | TGTGCCAGCAGTCCCGCCCGGGACAGGGGATCTGGGGCCAACGTCCTGACTTTC
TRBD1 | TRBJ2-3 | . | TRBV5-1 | CASSLITGADTQYF | TGCGCCAGCAGCTTGATAACAGGGGCAGATACGCAGTATTTT
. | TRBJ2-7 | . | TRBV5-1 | CASSLLTTYEQYF | TGCGCCAGCAGCTTGCTCACAACCTACGAGCAGTACTTC
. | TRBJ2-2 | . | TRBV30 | CAWSVLGGGGELFF | TGTGCCTGGAGTGTACTAGGGGGGGGCGGGGAGCTGTTTTTT
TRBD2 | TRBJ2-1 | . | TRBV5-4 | CASSEGLAGLLSYNEQFF | TGTGCCAGCAGCGAGGGACTAGCGGGCCTCCTATCCTACAATGAGCAGTTCTTC
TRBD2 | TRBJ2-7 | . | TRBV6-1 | CASSPGGAQYEQYF | TGTGCCAGCAGCCCCGGGGGGGCGCAGTACGAGCAGTACTTC
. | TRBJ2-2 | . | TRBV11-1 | CASSLTWASPGELFF | TGTGCCAGCAGCTTAACGTGGGCCAGTCCCGGGGAGCTGTTTTTT
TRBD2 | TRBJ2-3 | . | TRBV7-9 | CASSLGGRDADTQYF | TGTGCCAGCAGCTTAGGCGGGAGGGATGCAGATACGCAGTATTTT
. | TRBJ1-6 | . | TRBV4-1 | CASSPRGLSSYNSPLHF | TGCGCCAGCAGCCCGCGGGGTCTGAGCTCCTATAATTCACCCCTCCACTTT
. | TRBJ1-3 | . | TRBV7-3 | CASSLGPATGGNTIYF | TGTGCCAGCAGCTTAGGGCCCGCGACGGGAGGAAACACCATATATTTT
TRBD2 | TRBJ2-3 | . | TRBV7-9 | CASSLGAWTSGSRDTQYF | TGTGCCAGCAGCTTAGGTGCCTGGACTAGCGGGAGCAGGGATACGCAGTATTTT
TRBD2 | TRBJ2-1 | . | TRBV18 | CASSLRLAGGGEQFF | TGTGCCAGCTCACTTCGACTAGCGGGAGGGGGTGAGCAGTTCTTC
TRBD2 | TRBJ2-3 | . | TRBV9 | CASSPRTSDDTQYF | TGTGCCAGCAGCCCCCGGACTAGCGACGATACGCAGTATTTT
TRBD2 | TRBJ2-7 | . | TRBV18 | CASSPTGTSGRLGYEQYF | TGTGCCAGCTCACCTACCGGGACTAGCGGGAGGTTGGGGTACGAGCAGTACTTC